The clone carrying this T cell receptor (beta chain) was counted ten times or more. Its antigen is not known. The read finishes 3 residues shy of the CDR3 end, and the germline J gene is used to complete it. The data belong to a study of T cell clonality in common variable immunodeficiency. Notes on the study in general: CVID subjects showed higher TCRbeta clonality than healthy controls.

Libraries were prepared by immunoSEQ multiplex PCR; TCRdb keeps only in-frame clonotypes and omits some of them. The data show tens of thousands of clones, with none appearing a single time. V dropped 4 bases and J dropped 9; count of bases not matched to a gene: 7. The length of the CDR3 is 15 residues. CDR1 and CDR2 from the germline V gene are KGHSH and LQKENI. This sequence originates from a person aged 18 to 75 in good health. The rearrangement links TRBV18 to TRBJ1-6; 9 bases align to TRBD1. The sequenced material came from peripheral blood mononuclear cells. The covered CDR3 bases are TGTGCCAGCTCACTACAGGGGGCCTTAAGTTCACCC. The encoded protein is CASSLQGALSSP. The full CDR3 protein is CASSLQGALSSPLHF.